The rows below give T cell receptor beta chains drawn from one sample of a study of cytomegalovirus exposure and HLA in healthy donors. Produced via immunoSEQ multiplex PCR; TCRdb's table is partial and in-frame only. The data show around 140,000 clones, approximately 79% seen once. Source material: PBMCs. These receptors all come from a woman aged 25-40 years in good health and CMV-seronegative. The CDR3 runs from the conserved cysteine through the conserved F or W. A D gene is named only where the DNA matches it firmly. The listing skips clone size in some rows; elsewhere it reads once, few, many or a size class.

V gene	clone size	CDR3 length	J gene	D gene	CDR3 DNA	CDR3 protein
TRBV11-3	NA	14	TRBJ1-1	TRBD1	TGTGCCAGCAGCTTATCAGGGGGCTCGGTTGAAGCTTTCTTT	CASSLSGGSVEAFF
TRBV6-1	few	15	TRBJ2-7	NA	TGTGCCAGCAGTAAGATCGGAGGGGAGCGGTACGAGCAGTACTTC	CASSKIGGERYEQYF
TRBV5-1	NA	15	TRBJ2-1	NA	TGCGCCAGCAACTCCGGGAGGACAGACTACAATGAGCAGTTCTTC	CASNSGRTDYNEQFF
TRBV7-6	once	13	TRBJ2-7	NA	TGTGCCAGCAGCTTGGAGAGCTCCTACGAGCAGTACTTC	CASSLESSYEQYF
TRBV18	NA	14	TRBJ1-4	TRBD1	TGTGCCAGCTCACTTGGACAGGGGAATGAAAAACTGTTTTTT	CASSLGQGNEKLFF
TRBV27	NA	14	TRBJ2-1	TRBD2	TGTGCCAGCAGTTTCCCGGGACTACTCAATGAGCAGTTCTTC	CASSFPGLLNEQFF
TRBV7-2	NA	13	TRBJ2-3	TRBD1	TGTGCCGGACAGGCCATCAATTCGGATACGCAGTATTTT	CAGQAINSDTQYF
TRBV9	NA	20	TRBJ2-6	TRBD1	TGTGCCAGCAGCGTAGCCGGTCCGGACAGGGGCAGCTCTGGGGCCAACGTCCTGACTTTC	CASSVAGPDRGSSGANVLTF
TRBV2	NA	16	TRBJ1-3	NA	TGTGCCAGCAGTGCACGATCAACAGGGTCTGGAAACACCATATATTTT	CASSARSTGSGNTIYF
TRBV5-6	NA	17	TRBJ2-3	TRBD2	TGTGCCAGCAGCTTGTTAGGGCTAGCGGGGGACACAGATACGCAGTATTTT	CASSLLGLAGDTDTQYF
TRBV7-8	NA	14	TRBJ2-5	TRBD1	TGTGCCAGCAGCTTACACAGGGGGCTTGAGACCCAGTACTTC	CASSLHRGLETQYF
TRBV11-2	NA	15	TRBJ2-7	TRBD2	TGTGCCAGCACCCCGGGACTAGCGGGAGTCAGGGAGCAGTACTTC	CASTPGLAGVREQYF
TRBV10-3	NA	12	TRBJ2-3	NA	TGTGCCACCGGAGAGGGTAAAGATACGCAGTATTTT	CATGEGKDTQYF
TRBV28	few	11	TRBJ1-2	NA	TGTGCCATTCGCGGGTTCTATGGCTACACCTTC	CAIRGFYGYTF
TRBV19	NA	13	TRBJ1-1	TRBD1	TGTGCCAGTAGTATCAGGGGGCACACTGAAGCTTTCTTT	CASSIRGHTEAFF
TRBV7-2	NA	18	TRBJ2-2	TRBD2	TGTGCCAGCAGCTTATTGCTAGCGGGAGGGCTAGCCACCGGGGAGCTGTTTTTT	CASSLLLAGGLATGELFF
TRBV19	NA	15	TRBJ1-4	TRBD1	TGTGCCAGTAGTAACGGACAGGGTGTCGGTGAAAAACTGTTTTTT	CASSNGQGVGEKLFF
TRBV7-2	NA	12	TRBJ2-7	NA	TGTGCCATTGGCAGATACCCCTACGAGCAGTACTTC	CAIGRYPYEQYF
TRBV6-1	NA	15	TRBJ2-5	NA	TGTGCCAGCAGTGAAGGCTTGGGCAACCAAGAGACCCAGTACTTC	CASSEGLGNQETQYF
TRBV10-3	NA	13	TRBJ1-4	TRBD1	TGTGCCACCGGGACAGCAACTAATGAAAAACTGTTTTTT	CATGTATNEKLFF
TRBV5-6	NA	19	TRBJ2-3	TRBD2	TGTGCCAGCAGCTTGGTAGGCGGGGCTAGCGGGGGGGAAACAGATACGCAGTATTTT	CASSLVGGASGGETDTQYF
TRBV19	NA	13	TRBJ1-1	NA	TGTGCCAGTGGAGAAGGCTTGGGCACTGAAGCTTTCTTT	CASGEGLGTEAFF
TRBV4-3	few	14	TRBJ2-1	NA	TGCGCCAGCAGCCAAGATTTGTTTAGCGATGAGCAGTTCTTC	CASSQDLFSDEQFF
TRBV15	NA	15	TRBJ2-2	TRBD1	TGTGCCACCAGCGGGGACAGGGGAAACACCGGGGAGCTGTTTTTT	CATSGDRGNTGELFF
TRBV10-1	NA	12	TRBJ1-1	NA	TGCGCCAGCAGTGAACAGCCCACTGAAGCTTTCTTT	CASSEQPTEAFF
TRBV5-6	few	17	TRBJ1-4	TRBD1	TGTGCCAGCAGTGGCCGGGACAGGGGCGAATTTAATGAAAAACTGTTTTTT	CASSGRDRGEFNEKLFF
TRBV5-1	NA	15	TRBJ2-1	NA	TGCGCCAGCAGCTTCGACGGGACATCTATCAATGAGCAGTTCTTC	CASSFDGTSINEQFF
TRBV5-1	few	16	TRBJ1-5	TRBD1	TGCGCCAGCAGCTTGGATTTGGGACAGGGGAATCAGCCCCAGCATTTT	CASSLDLGQGNQPQHF
TRBV18	NA	16	TRBJ2-1	NA	TGTGCCAGCTCAACCACGGGGTCACGGGAACACAATGAGCAGTTCTTC	CASSTTGSREHNEQFF
TRBV19	NA	15	TRBJ2-1	TRBD2	TGTGCCAGTAGTATTGGGACTAGCGGTTACAATGAGCAGTTCTTC	CASSIGTSGYNEQFF
TRBV5-4	NA	15	TRBJ1-2	NA	TGTGCCAGCAGCTTGGTCGGGGCTGGGGGCTGGGGCTACACCTTC	CASSLVGAGGWGYTF
TRBV6-1	NA	16	TRBJ2-2	TRBD2	TGTGCCAGCAGTGAAGTGGGACTAGCAAACACCGGGGAGCTGTTTTTT	CASSEVGLANTGELFF
TRBV7-9	NA	15	TRBJ1-3	NA	TGTGCCAGCAGCTTAGGGAGAGCCTCTGGAAACACCATATATTTT	CASSLGRASGNTIYF
TRBV20-1	NA	11	TRBJ1-3	NA	TGCAGTGCTAGAGATGTGGCAGGCGAATATTTT	CSARDVAGEYF
TRBV5-8	NA	15	TRBJ1-1	NA	TGTGCCAGCAGCTTTCTTCTCTGGCAGAACACTGAAGCTTTCTTT	CASSFLLWQNTEAFF
TRBV27	few	15	TRBJ1-1	TRBD1	TGTGCCAGCAGTATAGTGACAGGGACGGGCACTGAAGCTTTCTTT	CASSIVTGTGTEAFF
TRBV6-6	NA	14	TRBJ2-2	NA	TGTGCCAGCAGTTACTCACAGAACACCGGGGAGCTGTTTTTT	CASSYSQNTGELFF
TRBV7-9	NA	14	TRBJ2-5	NA	TGTGCCAGCAGCTTAGCCCAGGTTGGGGAGACCCAGTACTTC	CASSLAQVGETQYF
TRBV30	few	14	TRBJ1-3	NA	TGTGCCTGGACCCCCCAGGCGGGAGTAAACACCATATATTTT	CAWTPQAGVNTIYF
TRBV9	few	15	TRBJ2-2	NA	TGTGCCAGCAGCGTAGGGCCGCAGGGAACCGGGGAGCTGTTTTTT	CASSVGPQGTGELFF
TRBV4-1	NA	17	TRBJ2-2	TRBD2	TGCGCCAGCAGCCAAGGGACTAGCGGGACCAACACCGGGGAGCTGTTTTTT	CASSQGTSGTNTGELFF
TRBV14	NA	15	TRBJ1-3	TRBD1	TGTGCCAGCAGCCAAGATTGGAGGACAGGGGGTAACATATATTTT	CASSQDWRTGGNIYF
TRBV18	NA	16	TRBJ2-2	TRBD2	TGTGCCAGCTCACCACCGGGACTAGCAGACACCGGGGAGCTGTTTTTT	CASSPPGLADTGELFF
TRBV6-6	NA	15	TRBJ2-3	NA	TGTGCCAGCAGTTACGGGGGGAGTATCACAGATACGCAGTATTTT	CASSYGGSITDTQYF
TRBV5-4	NA	13	TRBJ2-4	NA	TGTGCCAGCAGCCGTAACAGGGACAACATTCAGTACTTC	CASSRNRDNIQYF
TRBV6-6	NA	16	TRBJ1-5	NA	TGTGCCAGCAGCCCCCCAATGGGGGGGAGCAATCAGCCCCAGCATTTT	CASSPPMGGSNQPQHF
TRBV6-5	few	13	TRBJ1-4	NA	TGTGCCAGCAGTCAGGGCCCCTCGGAAAAACTGTTTTTT	CASSQGPSEKLFF
TRBV7-9	NA	17	TRBJ2-4	TRBD1	TGTTCCAGCAGCTTGGGGATCGGACAGGGGCTAGGGGACATTCAGTACTTC	CSSSLGIGQGLGDIQYF
TRBV19	NA	15	TRBJ2-7	TRBD1	TGTGCCAGTGGCCTCGCCGGGACAGGAGTCTACGAGCAGTACTTC	CASGLAGTGVYEQYF